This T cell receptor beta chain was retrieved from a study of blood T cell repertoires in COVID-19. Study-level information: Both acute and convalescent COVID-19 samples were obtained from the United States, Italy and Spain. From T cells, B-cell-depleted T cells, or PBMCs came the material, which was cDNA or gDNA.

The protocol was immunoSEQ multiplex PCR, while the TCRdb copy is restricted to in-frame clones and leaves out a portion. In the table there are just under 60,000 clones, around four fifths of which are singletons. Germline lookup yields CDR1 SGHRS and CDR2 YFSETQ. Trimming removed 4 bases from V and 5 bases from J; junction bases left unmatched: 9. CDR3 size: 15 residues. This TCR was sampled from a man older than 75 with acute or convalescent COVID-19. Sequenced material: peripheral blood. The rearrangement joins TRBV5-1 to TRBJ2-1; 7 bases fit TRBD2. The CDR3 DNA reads TGCGCCAGCAGCGCTGAACCGGGACTACACAATGAGCAGTTCTTC. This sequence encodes CASSAEPGLHNEQFF.